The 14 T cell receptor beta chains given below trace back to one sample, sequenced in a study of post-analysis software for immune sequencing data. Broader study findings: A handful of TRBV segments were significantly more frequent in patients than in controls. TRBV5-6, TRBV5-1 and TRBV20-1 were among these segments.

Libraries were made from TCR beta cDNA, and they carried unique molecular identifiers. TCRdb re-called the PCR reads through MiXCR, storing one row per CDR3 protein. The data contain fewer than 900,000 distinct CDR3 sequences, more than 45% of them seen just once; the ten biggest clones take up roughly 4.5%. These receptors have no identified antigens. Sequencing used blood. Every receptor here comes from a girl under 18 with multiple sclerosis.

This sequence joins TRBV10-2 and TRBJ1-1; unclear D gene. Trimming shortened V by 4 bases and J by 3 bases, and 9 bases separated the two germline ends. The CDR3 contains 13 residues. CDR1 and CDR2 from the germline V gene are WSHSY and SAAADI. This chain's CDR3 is CASSGEVYTEAFF. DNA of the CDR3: TGCGCCAGCAGTGGCGAGGTATACACTGAAGCTTTCTTT.

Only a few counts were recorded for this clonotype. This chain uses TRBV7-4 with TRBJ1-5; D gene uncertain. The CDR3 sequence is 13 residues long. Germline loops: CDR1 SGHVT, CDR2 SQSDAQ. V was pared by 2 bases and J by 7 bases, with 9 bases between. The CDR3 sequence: CASSLSFGQPQHF. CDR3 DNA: TGTGCCAGCAGCTTATCCTTCGGCCAGCCCCAGCATTTT.

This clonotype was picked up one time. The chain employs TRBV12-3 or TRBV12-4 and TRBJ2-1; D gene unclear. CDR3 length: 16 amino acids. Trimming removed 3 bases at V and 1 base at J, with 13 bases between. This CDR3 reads CASSFGMSVSYNEQFF. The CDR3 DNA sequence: TGTGCCAGCAGTTTTGGGATGAGCGTATCCTACAATGAGCAGTTCTTC.

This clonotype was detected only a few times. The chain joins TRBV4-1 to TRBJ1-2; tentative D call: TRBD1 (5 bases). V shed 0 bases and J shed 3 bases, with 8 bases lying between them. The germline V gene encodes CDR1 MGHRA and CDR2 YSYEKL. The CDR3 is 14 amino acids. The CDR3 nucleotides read TGCGCCAGCAGCCAAGAAGGGGCAGACTATGGCTACACCTTC. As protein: CASSQEGADYGYTF.

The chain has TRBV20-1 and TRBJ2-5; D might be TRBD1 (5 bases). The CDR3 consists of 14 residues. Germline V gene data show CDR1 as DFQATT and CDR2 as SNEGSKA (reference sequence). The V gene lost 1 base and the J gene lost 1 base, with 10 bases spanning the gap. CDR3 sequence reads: CSARGGRPQETQYF. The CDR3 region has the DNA TGCAGTGCTAGAGGGGGCAGGCCCCAAGAGACCCAGTACTTC.

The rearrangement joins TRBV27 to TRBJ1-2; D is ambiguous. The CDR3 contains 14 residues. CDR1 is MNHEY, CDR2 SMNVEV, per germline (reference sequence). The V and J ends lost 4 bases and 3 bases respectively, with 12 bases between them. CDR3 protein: CASSSGLGDYGYTF. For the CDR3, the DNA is TGTGCCAGCAGTTCCGGGCTTGGGGACTATGGCTACACCTTC.

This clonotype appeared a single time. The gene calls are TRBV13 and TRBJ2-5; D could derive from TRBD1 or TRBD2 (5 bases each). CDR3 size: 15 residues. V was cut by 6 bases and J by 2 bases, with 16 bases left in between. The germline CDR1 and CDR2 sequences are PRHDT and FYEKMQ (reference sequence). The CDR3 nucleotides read TGTGCCAGCAGAGGGTTGGGGACGGGACAAGAGACCCAGTACTTC. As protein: CASRGLGTGQETQYF. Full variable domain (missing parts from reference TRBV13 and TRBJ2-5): AAGVIQSPRHLIKEKRETATLKCYPIPRHDTVYWYQQGPGQDPQFLISFYEKMQSDKGSIPDRFSAQQFSDYHSELNMSSLELGDSALYFCASRGLGTGQETQYFGPGTRLLVL.

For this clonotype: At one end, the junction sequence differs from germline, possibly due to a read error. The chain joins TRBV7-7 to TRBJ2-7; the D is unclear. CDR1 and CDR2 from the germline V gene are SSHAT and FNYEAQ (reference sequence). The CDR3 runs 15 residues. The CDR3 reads CASSLVVHLWDEQYF. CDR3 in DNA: TGTGCTAGCAGCTTAGTTGTCCACCTTTGGGACGAGCAGTACTTC.

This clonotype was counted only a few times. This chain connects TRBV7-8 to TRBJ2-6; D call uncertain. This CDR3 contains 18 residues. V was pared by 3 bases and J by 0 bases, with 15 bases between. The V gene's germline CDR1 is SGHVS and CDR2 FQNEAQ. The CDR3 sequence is CASSLRGRPSSGANVLTF. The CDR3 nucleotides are TGTGCCAGCAGCTTGAGAGGCAGGCCATCCTCTGGGGCCAACGTCCTGACTTTC.

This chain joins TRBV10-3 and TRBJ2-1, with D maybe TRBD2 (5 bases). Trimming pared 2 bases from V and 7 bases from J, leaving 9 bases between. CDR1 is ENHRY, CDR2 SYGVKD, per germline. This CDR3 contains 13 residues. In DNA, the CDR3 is TGTGCCATCAGTGAGAGCTGGAGGAATGAGCAGTTCTTC. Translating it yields CAISESWRNEQFF.

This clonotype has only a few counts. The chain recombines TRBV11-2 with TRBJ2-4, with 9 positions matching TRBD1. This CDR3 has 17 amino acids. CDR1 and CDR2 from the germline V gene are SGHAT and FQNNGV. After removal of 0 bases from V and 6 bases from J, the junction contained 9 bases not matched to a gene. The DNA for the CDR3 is TGTGCCAGCAGCTTAGATCTGGGACAGGGTTTTGGAAACATTCAGTACTTC. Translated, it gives CASSLDLGQGFGNIQYF.

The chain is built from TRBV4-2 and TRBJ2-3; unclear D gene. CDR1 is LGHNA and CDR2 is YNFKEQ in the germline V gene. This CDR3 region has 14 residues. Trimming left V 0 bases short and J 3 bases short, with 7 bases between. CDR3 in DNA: TGTGCCAGCAGCCAAGAGGCAGGTACAGATACGCAGTATTTT. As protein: CASSQEAGTDTQYF.

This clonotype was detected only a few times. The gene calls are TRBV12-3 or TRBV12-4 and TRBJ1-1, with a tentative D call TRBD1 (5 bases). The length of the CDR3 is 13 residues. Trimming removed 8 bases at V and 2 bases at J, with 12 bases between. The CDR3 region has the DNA TGTGCCAGCCGAATCCGGGACAACACTGAAGCTTTCTTT. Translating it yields CASRIRDNTEAFF.

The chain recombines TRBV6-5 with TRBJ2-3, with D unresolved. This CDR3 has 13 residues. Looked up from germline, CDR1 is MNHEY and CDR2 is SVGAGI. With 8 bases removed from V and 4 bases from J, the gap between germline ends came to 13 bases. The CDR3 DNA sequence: TGTGCCAGCGGACCCCTGAGAGCAGATACGCAGTATTTT. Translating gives CASGPLRADTQYF.